The sequence of this T cell receptor (beta chain) was determined in a study of blood T cell repertoires in COVID-19. Whole-study context: Donors in the United States, Italy and Spain gave samples during acute or convalescent COVID-19. From T cells, B-cell-depleted T cells, or PBMCs came the material, which was cDNA or gDNA.

Source study methods: Cell counts per sample came from amplifying reference gene primers. TCRdb's copy holds only in-frame clones and misses some; the assay was immunoSEQ multiplex PCR. That table is the source of V, J and clone size, and D and trimming were worked out from the DNA. The sample yields roughly 74,000 clones, about 86% seen once. The material sequenced was peripheral blood. The receptor comes from a woman of 80 years or more with active or convalescent COVID-19.

CDR3 coding DNA: TGTGCCAGCAGCCTAGGACTAGCGGGAGAATACGAGCAGTACTTC. Translating it yields CASSLGLAGEYEQYF. The genes are TRBV3-1 (or the pseudogene TRBV3-2) and TRBJ2-7, with 13 bases fitting TRBD2. Trimming removed 4 bases from V and 4 bases from J; junction bases left unmatched: 4. The germline V gene has CDR1 LGHDT and CDR2 YNNKEL (reference sequence). This CDR3 is built from 15 residues.